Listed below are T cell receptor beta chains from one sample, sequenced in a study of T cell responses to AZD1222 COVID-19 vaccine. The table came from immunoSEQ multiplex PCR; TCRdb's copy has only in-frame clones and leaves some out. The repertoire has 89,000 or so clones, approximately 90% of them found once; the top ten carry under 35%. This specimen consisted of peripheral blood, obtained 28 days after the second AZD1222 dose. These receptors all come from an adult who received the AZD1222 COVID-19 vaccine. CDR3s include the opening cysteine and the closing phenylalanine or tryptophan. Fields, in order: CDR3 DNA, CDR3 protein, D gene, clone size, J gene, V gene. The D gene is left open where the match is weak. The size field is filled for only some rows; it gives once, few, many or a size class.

DNA: TGTGCCAGCAGACCAGTTACAGGAATCGACACTGAAGCTTTCTTT
CDR3: CASRPVTGIDTEAFF
D: .
size: .
J: TRBJ1-1
V: TRBV6-5

DNA: TGTGCCAGTAGTAACCTCGCTCAGGGTCTCATCTCCTACGAGCAGTACTTC
CDR3: CASSNLAQGLISYEQYF
D: .
size: few
J: TRBJ2-7
V: TRBV19

DNA: TGTGCCAGTAGGTTACAGGGCTTTGGCGGGGAGCTGTTTTTT
CDR3: CASRLQGFGGELFF
D: .
size: .
J: TRBJ2-2
V: TRBV19

DNA: TGCGCCAGCAGCTTGAGGGGCCCAGTTTTAGATACGCAGTATTTT
CDR3: CASSLRGPVLDTQYF
D: .
size: .
J: TRBJ2-3
V: TRBV5-1

DNA: TGCAGTGCTAGTGATGGGAATCAGCCCCAGCATTTT
CDR3: CSASDGNQPQHF
D: .
size: once
J: TRBJ1-5
V: TRBV20-1

DNA: TGTGCCAGTGCGCCTAGCGGGAGCTCCTACGAGCAGTACTTC
CDR3: CASAPSGSSYEQYF
D: TRBD2
size: .
J: TRBJ2-7
V: TRBV19

DNA: TGCGCCAGCAGCCAAGATACCCACCGGGAGGGCTATGGCTACACCTTC
CDR3: CASSQDTHREGYGYTF
D: .
size: .
J: TRBJ1-2
V: TRBV4-1

DNA: TGTGCCAGCAGCCAAAGCGGGCGTCGTGATGAAAAACTGTTTTTT
CDR3: CASSQSGRRDEKLFF
D: .
size: .
J: TRBJ1-4
V: TRBV3-1/TRBV3-2

DNA: TGTGCCAGCTCCCCGCGCGTACTAGCACCCACTAGCACAGATACGCAGTATTTT
CDR3: CASSPRVLAPTSTDTQYF
D: .
size: few
J: TRBJ2-3
V: TRBV3-1/TRBV3-2

DNA: TGCGCCAGCAGCTTCGGACAGGGGGCCTATGGCTACACCTTC
CDR3: CASSFGQGAYGYTF
D: TRBD1
size: once
J: TRBJ1-2
V: TRBV5-1

DNA: TGCGCCAGCAGCCCGACATTATCTGGGGCCAACGTCCTGACTTTC
CDR3: CASSPTLSGANVLTF
D: .
size: .
J: TRBJ2-6
V: TRBV5-1

DNA: TGTGCCAGCAGCACTACGATAGGGACTCGGGGCACTGAAGCTTTCTTT
CDR3: CASSTTIGTRGTEAFF
D: .
size: many
J: TRBJ1-1
V: TRBV7-9

DNA: TGTGCCTTGGGGCGGGGCCGGAACACCGGGGAGCTGTTTTTT
CDR3: CALGRGRNTGELFF
D: .
size: .
J: TRBJ2-2
V: TRBV28

DNA: TGTGCCAGCAGCGCGGGACTAGCGGGAGGGCCCAGCACAGATACGCAGTATTTT
CDR3: CASSAGLAGGPSTDTQYF
D: TRBD2
size: .
J: TRBJ2-3
V: TRBV9

DNA: TGCAGCGGGCGACAGGAATTGAACACTGAAGCTTTCTTT
CDR3: CSGRQELNTEAFF
D: .
size: .
J: TRBJ1-1
V: TRBV29-1

DNA: TGCGCCAGCAGTGAAATTTACAGTAGCAATCAGCCCCAGCATTTT
CDR3: CASSEIYSSNQPQHF
D: .
size: .
J: TRBJ1-5
V: TRBV10-2

DNA: TGTGCCAGCAGTTATGGGACTACCGCGAACACCGGGGAGCTGTTTTTT
CDR3: CASSYGTTANTGELFF
D: TRBD2
size: .
J: TRBJ2-2
V: TRBV6-5

DNA: TGCGCCAGCAGCCCCGGACTAGCGAGGGGTAGGGCCAAAAACATTCAGTACTTC
CDR3: CASSPGLARGRAKNIQYF
D: TRBD2
size: .
J: TRBJ2-4
V: TRBV4-1

DNA: TGTGCCAGCAGTGAATCGGACAGGGCGGGCACCGGGGAGCTGTTTTTT
CDR3: CASSESDRAGTGELFF
D: TRBD1
size: once
J: TRBJ2-2
V: TRBV25-1

DNA: TGTGCCAGCAGCGCGAGGACAGGGGCCCTACTCACTGAAGCTTTCTTT
CDR3: CASSARTGALLTEAFF
D: TRBD1
size: .
J: TRBJ1-1
V: TRBV5-4

DNA: TGTGCCAGCAGCAACGACCCTTCCGGTTCACCCCTCCACTTT
CDR3: CASSNDPSGSPLHF
D: .
size: .
J: TRBJ1-6
V: TRBV6-5

DNA: TGTGCCAGCAGTGTAGTGGCGGGAGTAGGAGATGAGCAGTTCTTC
CDR3: CASSVVAGVGDEQFF
D: TRBD2
size: .
J: TRBJ2-1
V: TRBV6-4